This T cell receptor (beta chain) was obtained from a study of T cell repertoires in cytomegalovirus infection. Study in general: Public signatures in TCR beta pointed to CMV infection and matching HLA type. Study-level points and caveats: Across the ex vivo response, the dominant clonotypes were HLA-C-restricted CMV-specific TCR beta clonotypes. Cumulative frequency (of public TCR beta family members) identified carriers of CMV plus the relevant HLA.

The CDR3 totals 12 residues. Looked up from germline, CDR1 is MGHRA and CDR2 is YSYEKL. Trimming pared 0 bases from V and 3 bases from J, leaving 1 base between. Comments on this clonotype: Its antigen is as yet unknown.

In TCRdb, the reads were re-called with MiXCR into one record per CDR3 protein. The table includes approximately 250,000 distinct CDR3 sequences, over 20% detected once. This clonotype was obtained from a human donor in good health (CMV status not recorded). Some clones in this sample may be carry-over from other donors' samples. The chain links TRBV4-1 to TRBJ2-3; the D is unclear. Sequencing was done on a sample of CD8+ T cells from PBMCs. CDR3 sequence (DNA): TGCGCCAGCAGCCAAGAAACAGATACGCAGTATTTT. Its protein is CASSQETDTQYF.